The 27 T cell receptor beta chains presented below share a single source sample, sequenced in a study of CD8 T cells in Susac syndrome. Reverse transcription of about 0.5 to 1 ug RNA used random hexamers. TCRdb called the immunoSEQ multiplex PCR reads again in MiXCR, with one record for every CDR3 protein. The sample lists 330,000 or so distinct CDR3 sequences, about nine tenths occurring once. The sequenced sample consisted of CD8+ T cells from PBMCs. The source is a human donor with multiple sclerosis.

This clonotype showed up just once. The chain employs TRBV4-3 and TRBJ2-5; possible D gene TRBD1, 5 bases. The CDR3 runs to 16 residues. The germline CDR1 and CDR2 sequences are LGHNA and YSLEER. Deletions cut 1 base from V and 1 base from J, with 13 bases between. CDR3 sequence: CASSQVRWTSQETQYF. CDR3 coding DNA: TGCGCCAGCAGCCAAGTTAGGTGGACAAGCCAAGAGACCCAGTACTTC.

The CDR3 bases are TGCAGTGCTAGAGGAGGACTAGCGGGAGGTCCCAGTGAGCAGTTCTTC. Translation gives CSARGGLAGGPSEQFF. The V call is TRBV20-1, the J call TRBJ2-1; 14 bases are a match to TRBD2. Trimming took 1 base from V and 9 from J; bases not matched to a gene: 8. Germline lookup yields CDR1 DFQATT and CDR2 SNEGSKA (reference sequence). The CDR3 runs 16 residues.

The table lists this clonotype with a few counts. The chain couples TRBV12-3 or TRBV12-4 to TRBJ1-1; possibly TRBD1 for D (5 bases). The CDR3 loop spans 14 amino acids. V shed 6 bases and J shed 0 bases, with 11 bases lying between them. In nucleotides, the CDR3 is TGTGCCAGCAGCCGTGGGACGGTGAACACTGAAGCTTTCTTT. The encoded protein is CASSRGTVNTEAFF.

About this clonotype: At one boundary the junction diverges from the germline segment, which might be a read error. This chain connects TRBV6-2 or TRBV6-3 to TRBJ2-5; the D is unclear. The CDR3 runs 13 residues. The germline V gene has CDR1 MNHEY and CDR2 SVGEGT. For the CDR3, the DNA is TGTGCCAACAGTTACTCTGCTTTAGGGACCCAGTACTTC. This translates into CANSYSALGTQYF.

In its sample, this clonotype was seen once. V usage is TRBV12-3 or TRBV12-4 and J usage is TRBJ2-7; 8 bases map to TRBD1. The V gene end was trimmed by 3 bases and the J gene end by 2 bases; junction bases not matched to a gene: 6. CDR3 size: 15 residues. The CDR3 loop is CASSFRTGRTYEQYF. The CDR3, as DNA: TGTGCCAGCAGTTTTAGGACAGGGCGAACCTACGAGCAGTACTTC.

The chain links TRBV27 to TRBJ2-1; D tentatively fits TRBD1 or TRBD2 (6 bases each). CDR3 size: 14 residues. The V gene lost 3 bases and the J gene lost 7 bases, with 13 bases spanning the gap. Germline V CDR1 and CDR2: MNHEY, SMNVEV (reference sequence). The CDR3 region has the DNA TGTGCCAGCAGTTTCCCCGGGGGCGCGAATGAGCAGTTCTTC. Its translation is CASSFPGGANEQFF.

The chain recombines TRBV28 with TRBJ2-7, with 8 bases that match TRBD1. The CDR3 length is 18 residues. V lost 2 bases to trimming and J lost 1 base; unmatched junction nucleotides: 13. Germline V CDR1 and CDR2: MDHEN, SYDVKM. Written as DNA, the CDR3 is TGTGCCAGCAGTTTAATGGCAGGGGGCGGATTGATTTCCTACGAGCAGTACTTC. Its translation: CASSLMAGGGLISYEQYF.

The chain combines TRBV3-1 with TRBJ2-5; no reliable D call. This CDR3 comprises 13 residues. Trimming pared 2 bases from V and 5 bases from J, leaving 9 bases between. CDR1 is LGHDT, CDR2 YNNKEL, per germline (reference sequence). The CDR3 nucleotides read TGTGCCAGCAGCCAACCCCGCCACGAGACCCAGTACTTC. As protein: CASSQPRHETQYF.

The rearrangement links TRBV4-3 to TRBJ2-5; either TRBD1 or TRBD2 may fit D (5 bases each). Germline CDR1 LGHNA, CDR2 YSLEER. Trimming removed 5 bases from V and 5 bases from J, with 18 bases in between. The CDR3 spans 15 residues. The CDR3, as DNA: TGCGCCAGCAGCTCAAGCTCGGGGCCTCTGGAGACCCAGTACTTC. Its translation: CASSSSSGPLETQYF.

CDR3 coding DNA: TGTGCCAGCAGCAAAAGCGGGAGGCAGAGCTCCTACAATGAGCAGTTCTTC. Its protein is CASSKSGRQSSYNEQFF. V is TRBV9 and J is TRBJ2-1; TRBD2 matches at 9 bases. Trimming at V came to 4 bases and at J to 0 bases, leaving 8 bases not matched to a gene. CDR3 length equals 17 residues. Germline V gene sequence: CDR1 SGDLS, CDR2 YYNGEE.

The chain carries TRBV30 and TRBJ2-3; the D gene is possibly TRBD1 (6 bases). CDR1 is GTSNPN and CDR2 is SVGIG in the germline V gene (reference sequence). Trimming took 2 bases from V and 0 from J, leaving 12 bases between them. This CDR3 is built from 15 residues. Here the CDR3 DNA reads TGTGCCTGGAGTTCAACAGGGACGAGCACAGATACGCAGTATTTT. Its translation: CAWSSTGTSTDTQYF.

This chain uses TRBV7-2 with TRBJ1-5; TRBD1 is a possible D gene (5 bases). The germline V gene encodes CDR1 SGHTA and CDR2 FQGNSA. V lost 5 bases to trimming and J lost 5 bases, with 19 bases between them. CDR3 length: 16 amino acids. The CDR3 region is CASSDRDSGRHQPQHF. CDR3 sequence (DNA): TGTGCCAGCAGCGACCGGGACTCTGGTCGCCATCAGCCCCAGCATTTT.

The rearrangement uses TRBV29-1 and TRBJ2-7; D remains unclear. This CDR3 spans 11 amino acids. Trimming took off 8 bases at V and 6 bases at J, with 14 bases between the two ends. Germline V gene lookup returns CDR1 SQVTM and CDR2 ANQGSEA. CDR3 region: CSTLFGREQYF. In DNA, the CDR3 is TGCAGCACCCTTTTCGGTCGCGAGCAGTACTTC.

This clonotype was counted only a few times. V gene TRBV7-9 combines with J gene TRBJ2-7, with D tentatively TRBD2 (6 bases). CDR1 and CDR2 from the germline V gene are SEHNR and FQNEAQ (reference sequence). V dropped 5 bases and J dropped 1 base, with 9 bases sitting between them. This CDR3 has 13 amino acids. The CDR3 coding sequence is TGTGCCAGCAGCAAGGGACTTTCCTACGAGCAGTACTTC. It translates to CASSKGLSYEQYF.

The chain joins TRBV6-4 to TRBJ2-2; tentative D call: TRBD2 (5 bases). Looked up from germline, CDR1 is MRHNA and CDR2 is SNTAGT. CDR3 length: 13 amino acids. Trimming removed 3 bases from V and 4 bases from J, with 6 bases in between. The CDR3 DNA follows: TGTGCCAGCAGTGAAGGGAGCACCGGGGAGCTGTTTTTT. It specifies CASSEGSTGELFF.

The CDR3 loop reads CAISEGGRSTF. CDR3 coding DNA: TGTGCCATCAGTGAGGGAGGAAGGTCCACCTTC. The rearrangement joins TRBV10-3 to TRBJ1-2, with D hard to call. Germline loops: CDR1 ENHRY, CDR2 SYGVKD. There are 11 residues in the CDR3. Trimming took 2 bases from V and 13 from J, leaving 11 bases between them.

The rearrangement links TRBV19 to TRBJ1-5; D possibly corresponds to TRBD1 (5 bases). Germline V gene sequence: CDR1 LNHDA, CDR2 SQIVND (reference sequence). The length of the CDR3 is 14 residues. Trimming left V 9 bases short and J 5 bases short, with 17 bases between. CDR3 region: CASTLTGAYQPQHF. CDR3 in DNA: TGTGCCAGCACGCTTACAGGTGCCTATCAGCCCCAGCATTTT.

The chain uses TRBV28 and TRBJ2-2, with 10 bases that match TRBD1. Germline-derived CDR1 and CDR2 are MDHEN and SYDVKM. Unmatched junction bases numbered 17, after V lost 3 bases and J lost 7 bases. This CDR3 region has 19 residues. CDR3 residues: CASSFLTTLGQGVSGELFF. DNA for the CDR3: TGTGCCAGCAGTTTCCTAACTACCCTTGGACAGGGGGTGAGCGGGGAGCTGTTTTTT.

The chain is built from TRBV19 and TRBJ1-1, with no clear D. The V gene's germline CDR1 is LNHDA and CDR2 SQIVND (reference sequence). The CDR3 has 12 amino acids. V gave up 6 bases and J gave up 3 bases, with 8 bases separating them. The CDR3 sequence: CASSRRDTEAFF. Here the CDR3 DNA reads TGTGCCAGTAGCCGCCGGGACACTGAAGCTTTCTTT.

The V call is TRBV4-3, the J call TRBJ2-1, with D unresolved. This CDR3 has 12 amino acids. Germline CDR1 and CDR2: LGHNA and YSLEER. Between the trimmed V and J ends, which lost 0 bases and 9 bases, there was a span of 6 bases. CDR3 amino acids: CASSQEGFEQFF. The CDR3 bases are TGCGCCAGCAGCCAAGAGGGCTTTGAGCAGTTCTTC.

V usage is TRBV20-1 and J usage is TRBJ2-7; 8 positions agree with TRBD2. From germline, CDR1 is DFQATT and CDR2 SNEGSKA (reference sequence). V shed 8 bases and J 6 bases; nucleotides not matched to a gene: 6. The CDR3 covers 11 residues. The CDR3 coding sequence is TGCAGTCCGGGGGGGGAAGGCGAGCAGTACTTC. This gives the protein CSPGGEGEQYF.

The chain couples TRBV29-1 to TRBJ2-5; no definite D call. CDR1 and CDR2 from the germline V gene are SQVTM and ANQGSEA. The CDR3 contains 12 residues. V was pared by 5 bases and J by 5 bases, with 12 bases between. For the CDR3, the DNA is TGCAGCGTTCTGGCCCAAGGGGAGACCCAGTACTTC. It is translated as CSVLAQGETQYF.

The J gene is TRBJ1-1, the V gene TRBV9; a possible D gene is TRBD1 (5 bases). Between the trimmed V and J ends, which lost 6 bases and 0 bases, there was a span of 12 bases. The germline V gene has CDR1 SGDLS and CDR2 YYNGEE. The CDR3 has 14 residues. The CDR3 DNA reads as TGTGCCAGCACCACCGGGACGTTGAACACTGAAGCTTTCTTT. This gives the protein CASTTGTLNTEAFF.

The CDR3: CASSQDPPFSGAGNQPQHF. The CDR3 region has the DNA TGCGCCAGCAGCCAAGATCCTCCCTTCTCCGGCGCGGGCAATCAGCCCCAGCATTTT. The chain carries TRBV4-1 and TRBJ1-5; the D is unclear. The CDR3 is made up of 19 amino acids. V dropped 0 bases and J dropped 2 bases, with 20 bases sitting between them. Germline V gene sequence: CDR1 MGHRA, CDR2 YSYEKL.

The chain uses TRBV19 and TRBJ1-5, with D possibly TRBD1 on 5 matching bases. The CDR3 length is 15 residues. The ends were cut back, 0 bases at V and 6 bases at J, with 12 bases in the middle. Germline-derived CDR1 and CDR2 are LNHDA and SQIVND (reference sequence). The CDR3 protein is CASSIDHGGFQPQHF. The CDR3 region has the DNA TGTGCCAGTAGTATAGATCATGGGGGTTTTCAGCCCCAGCATTTT.

The rearrangement links TRBV28 to TRBJ2-1; D not certain. Germline CDR1 and CDR2: MDHEN and SYDVKM. The CDR3 is 12 residues long. The ends were cut back, 2 bases at V and 8 bases at J, with 7 bases in the middle. The CDR3 spells CASSLAVDEQFF. In nucleotides, the CDR3 is TGTGCCAGCAGTTTAGCTGTGGATGAGCAGTTCTTC.

This chain connects TRBV7-9 to TRBJ1-3; unclear D gene. The CDR3 is 16 amino acids. V was cut by 4 bases and J by 0 bases, with 13 bases left in between. Germline CDR1 SEHNR, CDR2 FQNEAQ (reference sequence). In DNA form, the CDR3 reads TGTGCCAGCAGCTCAGTTGGGCGGCGCTCTGGAAACACCATATATTTT. It is translated as CASSSVGRRSGNTIYF.